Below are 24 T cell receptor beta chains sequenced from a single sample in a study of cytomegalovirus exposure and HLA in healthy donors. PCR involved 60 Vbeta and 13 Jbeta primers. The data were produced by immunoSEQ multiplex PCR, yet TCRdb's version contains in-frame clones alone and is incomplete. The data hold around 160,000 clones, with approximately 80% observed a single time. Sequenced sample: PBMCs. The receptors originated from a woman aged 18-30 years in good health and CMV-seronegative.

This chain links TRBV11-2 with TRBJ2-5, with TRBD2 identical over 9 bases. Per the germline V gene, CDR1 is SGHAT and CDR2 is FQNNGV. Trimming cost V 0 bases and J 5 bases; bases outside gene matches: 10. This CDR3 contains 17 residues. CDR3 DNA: TGTGCCAGCAGCTTAGATCTGGGGCGGGGGGGATGGGAGACCCAGTACTTC. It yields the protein CASSLDLGRGGWETQYF. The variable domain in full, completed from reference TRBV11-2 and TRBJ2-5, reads EAGVAQSPRYKIIEKRQSVAFWCNPISGHATLYWYQQILGQGPKLLIQFQNNGVVDDSQLPKDRFSAERLKGVDSTLKIQPAKLEDSAVYLCASSLDLGRGGWETQYFGPGTRLLVL.

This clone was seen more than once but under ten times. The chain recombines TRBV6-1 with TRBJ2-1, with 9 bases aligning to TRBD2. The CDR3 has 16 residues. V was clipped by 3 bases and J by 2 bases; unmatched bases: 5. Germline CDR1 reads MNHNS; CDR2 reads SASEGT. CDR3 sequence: CASSEFSGGTYNEQFF. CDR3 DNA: TGTGCCAGCAGTGAGTTCAGCGGGGGGACCTACAATGAGCAGTTCTTC.

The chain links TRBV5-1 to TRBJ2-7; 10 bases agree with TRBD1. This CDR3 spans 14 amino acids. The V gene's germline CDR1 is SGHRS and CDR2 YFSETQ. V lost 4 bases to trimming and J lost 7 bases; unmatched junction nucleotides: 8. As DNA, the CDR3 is TGCGCCAGCAGCGTAAGACAGGGGGCGGGGGAGCAGTACTTC. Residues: CASSVRQGAGEQYF.

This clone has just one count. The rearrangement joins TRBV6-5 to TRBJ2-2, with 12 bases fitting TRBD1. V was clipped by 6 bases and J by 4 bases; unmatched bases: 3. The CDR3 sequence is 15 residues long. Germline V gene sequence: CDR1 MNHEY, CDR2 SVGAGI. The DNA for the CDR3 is TGTGCCAGCAGGGGGACAGGGGGCATCACCGGGGAGCTGTTTTTT. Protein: CASRGTGGITGELFF.

The CDR3 loop is CASSRTANTGELFF. CDR3 nucleotides: TGTGCCAGCAGCCGGACAGCGAACACCGGGGAGCTGTTTTTT. The rearrangement links TRBV5-6 to TRBJ2-2; weak D call: TRBD1 (6 bases). Trimming removed 4 bases at V and 0 bases at J, with 7 bases between. Germline V gene lookup returns CDR1 SGHDT and CDR2 YYEEEE. The length of the CDR3 is 14 residues.

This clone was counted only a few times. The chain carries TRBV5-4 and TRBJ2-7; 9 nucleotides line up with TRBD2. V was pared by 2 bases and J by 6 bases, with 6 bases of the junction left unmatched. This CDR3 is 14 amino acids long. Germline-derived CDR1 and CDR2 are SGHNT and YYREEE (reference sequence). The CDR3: CASSFPGLASEQYF. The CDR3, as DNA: TGTGCCAGCAGCTTCCCGGGACTAGCATCCGAGCAGTACTTC. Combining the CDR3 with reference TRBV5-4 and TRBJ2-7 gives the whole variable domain ETGVTQSPTHLIKTRGQQVTLRCSSQSGHNTVSWYQQALGQGPQFIFQYYREEENGRGNFPPRFSGLQFPNYSSELNVNALELDDSALYLCASSFPGLASEQYFGPGTRLTVT.

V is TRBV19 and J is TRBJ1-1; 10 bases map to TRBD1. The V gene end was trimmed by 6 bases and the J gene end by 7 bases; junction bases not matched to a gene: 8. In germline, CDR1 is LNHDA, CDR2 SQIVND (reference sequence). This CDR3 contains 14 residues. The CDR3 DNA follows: TGTGCCAGTAGATCGACCGGGACAGGGGATGAAGCTTTCTTT. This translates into CASRSTGTGDEAFF.

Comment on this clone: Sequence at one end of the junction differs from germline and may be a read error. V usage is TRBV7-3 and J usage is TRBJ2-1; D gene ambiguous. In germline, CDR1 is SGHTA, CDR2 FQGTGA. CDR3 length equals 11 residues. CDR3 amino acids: CASSTYHEQFF. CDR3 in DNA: TGTGCCAGCAGCACCTACCATGAGCAGTTCTTC.

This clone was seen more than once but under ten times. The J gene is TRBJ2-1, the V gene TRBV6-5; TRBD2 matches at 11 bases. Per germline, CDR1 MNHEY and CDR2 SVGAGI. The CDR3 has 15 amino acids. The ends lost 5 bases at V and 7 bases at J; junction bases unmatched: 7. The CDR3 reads CASSGVAGGENEQFF. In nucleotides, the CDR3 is TGTGCCAGCAGTGGCGTAGCGGGGGGGGAGAATGAGCAGTTCTTC.

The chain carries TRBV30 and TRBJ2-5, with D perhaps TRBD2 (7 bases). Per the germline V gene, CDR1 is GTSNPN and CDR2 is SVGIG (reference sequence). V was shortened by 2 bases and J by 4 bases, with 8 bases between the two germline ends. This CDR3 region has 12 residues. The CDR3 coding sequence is TGTGCCTGGAGTAGGGGGGGAGAGACCCAGTACTTC. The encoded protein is CAWSRGGETQYF.

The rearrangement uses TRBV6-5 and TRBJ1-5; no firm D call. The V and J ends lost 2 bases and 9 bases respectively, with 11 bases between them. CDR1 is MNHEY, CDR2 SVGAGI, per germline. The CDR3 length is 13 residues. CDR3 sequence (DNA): TGTGCCAGCAGTTACCAAACGGGGATGCCCCAGCATTTT. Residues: CASSYQTGMPQHF.

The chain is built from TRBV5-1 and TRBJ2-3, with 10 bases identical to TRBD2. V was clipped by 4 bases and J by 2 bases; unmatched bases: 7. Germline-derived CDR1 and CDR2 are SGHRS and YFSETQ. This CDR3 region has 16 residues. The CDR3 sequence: CASSGELAGITDTQYF. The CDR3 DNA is TGCGCCAGCAGCGGCGAACTAGCGGGGATCACAGATACGCAGTATTTT. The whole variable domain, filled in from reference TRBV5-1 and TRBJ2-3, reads KAGVTQTPRYLIKTRGQQVTLSCSPISGHRSVSWYQQTPGQGLQFLFEYFSETQRNKGNFPGRFSGRQFSNSRSEMNVSTLELGDSALYLCASSGELAGITDTQYFGPGTRLTVL.

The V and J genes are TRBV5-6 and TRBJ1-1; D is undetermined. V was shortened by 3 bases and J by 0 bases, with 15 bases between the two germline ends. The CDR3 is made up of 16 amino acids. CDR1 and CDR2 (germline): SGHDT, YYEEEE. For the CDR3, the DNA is TGTGCCAGCAGCTGGACGGGAGGCACCATGAACACTGAAGCTTTCTTT. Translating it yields CASSWTGGTMNTEAFF.

The CDR3 DNA reads as TGCAGCGCCCGGACTAGCGGGACTTCCGGGGAGCTGTTTTTT. Protein sequence: CSARTSGTSGELFF. The J gene is TRBJ2-2, the V gene TRBV29-1; 12 positions agree with TRBD2. V gave up 7 bases and J gave up 6 bases; unmatched junction bases: 6. Germline assignment: CDR1 SQVTM and CDR2 ANQGSEA. The CDR3 contains 14 residues.

The CDR3 region is CASSRESRTGGLYGYTF. CDR3 sequence (DNA): TGTGCCAGCAGCCGGGAAAGCCGGACAGGGGGCTTATATGGCTACACCTTC. The V gene is TRBV7-6, the J gene TRBJ1-2, with 11 bases aligning to TRBD1. J gave up 5 bases and V 5 bases, and 13 bases lay outside the gene matches. The CDR3 extends over 17 amino acids. Germline lookup yields CDR1 SGHVS and CDR2 FNYEAQ.

The chain's CDR3 is CAWSSPGGKLFF. CDR3 DNA: TGTGCCTGGAGTTCCCCAGGGGGAAAACTGTTTTTT. This chain uses TRBV30 with TRBJ1-4; 7 bases fit TRBD1. Trimming at V came to 2 bases and at J to 10 bases, leaving 4 bases not matched to a gene. CDR3 length: 12 amino acids. In germline, CDR1 is GTSNPN, CDR2 SVGIG (reference sequence). The complete variable domain, with remaining parts taken from reference TRBV30 and TRBJ1-4, reads SQTIHQWPATLVQPVGSPLSLECTVEGTSNPNLYWYRQAAGRGLQLLFYSVGIGQISSEVPQNLSASRPQDRQFILSSKKLLLSDSGFYLCAWSSPGGKLFFGSGTQLSVL.

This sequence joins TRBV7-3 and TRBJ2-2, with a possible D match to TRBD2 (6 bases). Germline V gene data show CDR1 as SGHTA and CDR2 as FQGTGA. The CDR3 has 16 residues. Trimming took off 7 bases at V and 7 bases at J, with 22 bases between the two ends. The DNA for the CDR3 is TGTGCCAGCACTTACCCCGGGACTCGAGGTCGCGGGGAGCTGTTTTTT. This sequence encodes CASTYPGTRGRGELFF.

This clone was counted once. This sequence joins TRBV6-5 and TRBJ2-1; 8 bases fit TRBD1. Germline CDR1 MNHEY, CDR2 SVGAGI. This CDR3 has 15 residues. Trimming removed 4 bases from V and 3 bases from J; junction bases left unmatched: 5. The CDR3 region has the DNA TGTGCCAGCAGTTTCGACAGGGGAAGCTACAATGAGCAGTTCTTC. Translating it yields CASSFDRGSYNEQFF.

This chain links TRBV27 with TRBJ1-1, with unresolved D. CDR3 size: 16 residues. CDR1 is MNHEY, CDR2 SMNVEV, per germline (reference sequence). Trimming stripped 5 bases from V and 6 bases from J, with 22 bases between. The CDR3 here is CASSSKPLPGGPEAFF. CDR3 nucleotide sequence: TGTGCCAGCAGTAGTAAACCCCTTCCAGGAGGGCCTGAAGCTTTCTTT.

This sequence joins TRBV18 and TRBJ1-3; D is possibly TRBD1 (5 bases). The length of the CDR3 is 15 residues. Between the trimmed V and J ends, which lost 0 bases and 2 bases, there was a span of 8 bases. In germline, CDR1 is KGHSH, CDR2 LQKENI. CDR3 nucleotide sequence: TGTGCCAGCTCACCACCAGGGGTTGCTGGAAACACCATATATTTT. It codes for CASSPPGVAGNTIYF.

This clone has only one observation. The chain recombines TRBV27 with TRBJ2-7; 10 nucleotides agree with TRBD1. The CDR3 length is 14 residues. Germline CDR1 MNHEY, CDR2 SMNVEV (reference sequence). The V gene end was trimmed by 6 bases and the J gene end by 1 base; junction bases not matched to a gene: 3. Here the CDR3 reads CASRGQGNSYEQYF. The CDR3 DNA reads TGTGCCAGCAGGGGACAGGGGAATTCCTACGAGCAGTACTTC.

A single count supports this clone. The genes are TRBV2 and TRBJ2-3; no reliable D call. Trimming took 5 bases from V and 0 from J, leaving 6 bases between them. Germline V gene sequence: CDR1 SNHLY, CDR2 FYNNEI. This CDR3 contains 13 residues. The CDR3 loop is CASSSLSTDTQYF. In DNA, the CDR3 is TGTGCCAGCAGTTCACTGAGCACAGATACGCAGTATTTT.

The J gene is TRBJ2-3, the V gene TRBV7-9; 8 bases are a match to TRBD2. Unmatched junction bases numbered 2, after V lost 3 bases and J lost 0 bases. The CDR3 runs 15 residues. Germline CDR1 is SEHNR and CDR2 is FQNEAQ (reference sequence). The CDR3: CASSFLAGSTDTQYF. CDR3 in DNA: TGTGCCAGCAGCTTCCTAGCGGGCAGCACAGATACGCAGTATTTT.

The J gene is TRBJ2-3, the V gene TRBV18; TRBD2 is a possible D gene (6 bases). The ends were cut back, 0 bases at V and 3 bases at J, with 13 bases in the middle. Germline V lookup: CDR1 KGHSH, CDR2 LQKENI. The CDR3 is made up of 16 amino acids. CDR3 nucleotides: TGTGCCAGCTCACCACCGGTGGGGGGTTGGACAGATACGCAGTATTTT. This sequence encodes CASSPPVGGWTDTQYF.